These T cell receptor beta chains were read from a single sample in a study of T-cell reconstitution after alpha-beta-depleted transplantation in children. MiXCR was run by TCRdb on the PCR reads, yielding one entry per CDR3 protein. Among about 340,000 distinct CDR3 sequences listed, 10% were seen once. The sample here was PBMCs from the stem cell graft donor, taken from the stem cell graft. These receptors all come from a human donor who donated a stem cell graft to a child with acute lymphoblastic leukemia. CDR3s include the opening cysteine and the closing phenylalanine or tryptophan. D genes are given only for firm matches. Not every row has a clone size; where given, it reads once, few, many or a size class.

V,size,D,J,DNA,CDR3
TRBV5-6,many,NA,TRBJ2-7,TGTGCCAGCAGCTCGACGGGACGGGACCCTTACGAGCAGTACTTC,CASSSTGRDPYEQYF
TRBV3-1,many,TRBD2,TRBJ2-1,TGTGCCAGCAGCCAAGAGCGACTAGCGGGAGACAATGAGCAGTTCTTC,CASSQERLAGDNEQFF
TRBV6-5,many,NA,TRBJ1-3,TGTGCCAGCAGTTACTCCGGGTCAGCTGGAAACACCATATATTTT,CASSYSGSAGNTIYF
TRBV5-1,NA,NA,TRBJ2-4,TGCGCCAGCAGCTTGGGGCCTGGCCTCCGGGAAAACATTCAGTACTTC,CASSLGPGLRENIQYF
TRBV12-3/TRBV12-4,many,NA,TRBJ2-2,TGTGCCAGCAGTTCGTCCCCCACCGGGGAGCTGTTTTTT,CASSSSPTGELFF
TRBV28,NA,NA,TRBJ2-3,TGTGCCAGCAGGCCACAGGGAACGAGCACAGATACGCAGTATTTT,CASRPQGTSTDTQYF
TRBV7-9,few,NA,TRBJ2-1,TGTGCCAGCAGCTCCCTTAGTAATGAGCAGTTCTTC,CASSSLSNEQFF
TRBV24-1,few,NA,TRBJ2-4,TGTGCCACCAGTGAGCGACAGGGAGGCATTCAGTACTTC,CATSERQGGIQYF
TRBV5-6,few,NA,TRBJ2-5,TGTGCCAGCAGCCCGCCCGCGGTAGGGTACCAAGAGACCCAGTACTTC,CASSPPAVGYQETQYF
TRBV6-4,many,NA,TRBJ2-2,TGTGCCAGCAGTGACTCGACTAACACCGGGGAGCTGTTTTTT,CASSDSTNTGELFF
TRBV7-9,NA,NA,TRBJ2-1,TGTGCCAGCAGCTCGGGACTCGGTCCGGATGAGCAGTTCTTC,CASSSGLGPDEQFF
TRBV7-2,few,NA,TRBJ2-7,TGTGCCAGCAGCTTAGAGTTGGGCAGGTCCTACGAGCAGTACTTC,CASSLELGRSYEQYF
TRBV4-3,NA,TRBD2,TRBJ2-7,TGCGCCAGCAGCCAAGGTGTCACTAGCGGATCCTACGAGCAGTACTTC,CASSQGVTSGSYEQYF
TRBV7-9,NA,TRBD2,TRBJ2-1,TGTGCCAGCAGCAACCTAGCGGGAGTCTACAATGAGCAGTTCTTC,CASSNLAGVYNEQFF
TRBV5-1,few,NA,TRBJ2-7,TGCGCCAGCAGCTACACACCAGGATATCAGTCCTACGAGCAGTACTTC,CASSYTPGYQSYEQYF
TRBV4-3,NA,NA,TRBJ2-3,TGCGCCAGCAGCCAAGGCGGGACATCTAGCACAGATACGCAGTATTTT,CASSQGGTSSTDTQYF
TRBV12-3/TRBV12-4,many,TRBD2,TRBJ2-2,TGTGCCAGCAGGGAGCGGGAGGGGAACACCGGGGAGCTGTTTTTT,CASREREGNTGELFF
TRBV24-1,NA,TRBD2,TRBJ2-3,TGTGCCACCAGTGATTTGAGACTAGCGGGAGCGGCAGATACGCAGTATTTT,CATSDLRLAGAADTQYF
TRBV27,few,TRBD2,TRBJ2-1,TGTGCCAGCAGGGATAGGGGGCAGACTAGCGGGAGGGTCCCCTACAATGAGCAGTTCTTC,CASRDRGQTSGRVPYNEQFF
TRBV7-8,NA,NA,TRBJ2-7,TGTGCCAGCAGCCTGGGTTTAGGAGGCGGGTACGAGCAGTACTTC,CASSLGLGGGYEQYF
TRBV12-3/TRBV12-4,few,NA,TRBJ1-4,TGTGCCAGCAGTTATGAACTTGCAACTAATGAAAAACTGTTTTTT,CASSYELATNEKLFF
TRBV5-6,few,TRBD1,TRBJ2-3,TGTGCCAGCAGCGAATGGTTCATACAGGGGGCAGATACGCAGTATTTT,CASSEWFIQGADTQYF
TRBV6-5,NA,TRBD1,TRBJ1-2,TGTGCCAGCAGTCGGACAGGGAAGGTTTCTGGCTACACCTTC,CASSRTGKVSGYTF
TRBV12-3/TRBV12-4,many,NA,TRBJ1-1,TGTGCCAGCAGTTTAGCGCAGGGGTTAGCTTTCTTT,CASSLAQGLAFF
TRBV29-1,NA,NA,TRBJ2-5,TGCAGCGTTGCATTTTGGTACCAAGAGACCCAGTACTTC,CSVAFWYQETQYF
TRBV12-3/TRBV12-4,NA,NA,TRBJ2-7,TGTGCCAGCAGTCCAGCTACTTACTACGAGCAGTACTTC,CASSPATYYEQYF
TRBV3-1,few,TRBD1,TRBJ2-3,TGTGCCAGCAGCCAAGAGATGGGACAGCTAATCACAGATACGCAGTATTTT,CASSQEMGQLITDTQYF
TRBV7-9,NA,TRBD1,TRBJ2-1,TGTGCCAGCAGCTCTCGGGACAGGGTAAGCGATGAGCAGTTCTTC,CASSSRDRVSDEQFF
TRBV11-2,few,NA,TRBJ2-7,TGTGCCAGCAGCCAATTACTTGGGGGTGACTACGAGCAGTACTTC,CASSQLLGGDYEQYF
TRBV29-1,NA,NA,TRBJ2-7,TGCAGCGTAGGTGACAGGGTCGGGGGGGAGCAGTACTTC,CSVGDRVGGEQYF
TRBV28,once,TRBD2,TRBJ2-3,TGTGCCAGCAGTATCTCTAGCGGATACACAGATACGCAGTATTTT,CASSISSGYTDTQYF
TRBV7-8,few,TRBD2,TRBJ2-1,TGTGCCAGCAGCCCGAGACTAGCCGTTGAGGACGATGAGCAGTTCTTC,CASSPRLAVEDDEQFF
TRBV11-2,NA,TRBD1,TRBJ1-2,TGTGCCAGCAGCTCAGACAGGGCGACTAACTATGGCTACACCTTC,CASSSDRATNYGYTF
TRBV12-3/TRBV12-4,NA,NA,TRBJ2-5,TGTGCCAGCAGTACAGGCCCAGAGACCCAGTACTTC,CASSTGPETQYF
TRBV20-1,NA,TRBD2,TRBJ2-1,TGCAGTGCTAGAGAGCCGGCTAGCGGGAGGGCGTATGAGCAGTTCTTC,CSAREPASGRAYEQFF
TRBV7-9,many,NA,TRBJ2-7,TGTGCCGGGAGGGACAGTTTATCCTACGAGCAGTACTTC,CAGRDSLSYEQYF
TRBV6-5,NA,NA,TRBJ2-3,TGTGCCAGCAGTTACAAGGGCACAGATACGCAGTATTTT,CASSYKGTDTQYF
TRBV5-1,NA,TRBD2,TRBJ2-5,TGCGCCAGCAGCTTGGGGACTAGCTGGCAAGAGACCCAGTACTTC,CASSLGTSWQETQYF
TRBV12-3/TRBV12-4,many,TRBD1,TRBJ1-3,TGTGCCAGCAGTCTAGGGACAGGGTCTGGAAACACCATATATTTT,CASSLGTGSGNTIYF
TRBV12-3/TRBV12-4,few,TRBD1,TRBJ2-7,TGTGCCAGCAGTTTAGCCGGGACAGGGGAAGTCTACGAGCAGTACTTC,CASSLAGTGEVYEQYF
TRBV10-3,few,TRBD1,TRBJ1-6,TGTGCCATTAGTCCCGGGACAGGGGCGATTAATTCACCCCTCCACTTT,CAISPGTGAINSPLHF
TRBV5-1,few,TRBD2,TRBJ2-5,TGCGCCAGCAGCCCGGGACTAGCGGGAGCAAAGCGAGGGGAGACCCAGTACTTC,CASSPGLAGAKRGETQYF
TRBV7-2,many,NA,TRBJ2-3,TGTGCCAGCAGCCCCGGGGATGCTCCCGATACGCAGTATTTT,CASSPGDAPDTQYF
TRBV5-1,many,NA,TRBJ2-3,TGCGCCAGCACCAGAACCGGGACCTCAATCCCAGATACGCAGTATTTT,CASTRTGTSIPDTQYF
TRBV20-1,few,TRBD2,TRBJ2-7,TGCAGTGCTAGAGGGGGGTCGACTAGCGGGAAGGCCGGGGAGCAGTACTTC,CSARGGSTSGKAGEQYF
TRBV4-3,few,NA,TRBJ2-7,TGCGCCGCGACCACGTACCCCGCTAGCCCCTCTCCCGAGCAGTACTTC,CAATTYPASPSPEQYF
TRBV10-3,few,NA,TRBJ2-3,TGTGCCATCTCGGAGGGAGACTCTCGAACAGATACGCAGTATTTT,CAISEGDSRTDTQYF